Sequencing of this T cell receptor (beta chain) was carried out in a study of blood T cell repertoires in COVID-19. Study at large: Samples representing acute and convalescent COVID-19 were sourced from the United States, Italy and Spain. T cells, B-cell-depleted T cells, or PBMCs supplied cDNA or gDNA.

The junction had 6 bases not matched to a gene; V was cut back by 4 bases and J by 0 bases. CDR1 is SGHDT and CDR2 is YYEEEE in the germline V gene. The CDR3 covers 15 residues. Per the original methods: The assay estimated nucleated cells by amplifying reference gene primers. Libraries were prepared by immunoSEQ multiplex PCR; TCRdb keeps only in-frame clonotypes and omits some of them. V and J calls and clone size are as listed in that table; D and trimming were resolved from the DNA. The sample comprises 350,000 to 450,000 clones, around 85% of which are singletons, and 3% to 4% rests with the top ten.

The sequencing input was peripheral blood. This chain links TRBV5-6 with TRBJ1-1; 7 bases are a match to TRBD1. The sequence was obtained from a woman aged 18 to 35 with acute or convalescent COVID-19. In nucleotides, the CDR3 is TGTGCCAGCAGCCTGACAGGGTTCATGAACACTGAAGCTTTCTTT. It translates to CASSLTGFMNTEAFF.